This paragraph covers one TCR beta chain sequence. The trim removed 6 bases at V and 4 bases at J, leaving 2 bases unmatched. The length of the CDR3 is 12 residues. The germline CDR1 and CDR2 sequences are SQVTM and ANQGSEA. This record belongs to a study of T cell changes during pregnancy in multiple sclerosis. The repertoire was sequenced with immunoSEQ multiplex PCR; TCRdb's copy has only in-frame clones and lacks some. Of about 28,000 clones in the sample, about 88% were seen once. This clonotype was obtained from a female donor with multiple sclerosis, enrolled in a pregnancy study. The input for sequencing was CD4+ T cells from peripheral blood mononuclear cells, taken in the second trimester of pregnancy. The chain couples TRBV29-1 to TRBJ1-2, with TRBD1 matching over 10 bases. CDR3 protein: CSVGDRGYGYTF. CDR3 in DNA: TGCAGCGTAGGGGACAGGGGCTATGGCTACACCTTC.